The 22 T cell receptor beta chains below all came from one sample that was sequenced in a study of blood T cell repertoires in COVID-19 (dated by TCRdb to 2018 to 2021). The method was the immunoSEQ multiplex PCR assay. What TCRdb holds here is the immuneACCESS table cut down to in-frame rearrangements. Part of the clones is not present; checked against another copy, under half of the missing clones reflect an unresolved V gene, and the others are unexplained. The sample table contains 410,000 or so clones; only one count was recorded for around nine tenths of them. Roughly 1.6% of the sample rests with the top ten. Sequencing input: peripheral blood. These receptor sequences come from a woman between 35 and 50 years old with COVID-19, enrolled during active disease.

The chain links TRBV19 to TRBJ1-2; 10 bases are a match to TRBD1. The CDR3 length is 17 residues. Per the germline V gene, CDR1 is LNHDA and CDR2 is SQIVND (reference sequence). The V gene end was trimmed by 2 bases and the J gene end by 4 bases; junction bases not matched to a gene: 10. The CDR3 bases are TGTGCCAGTAGTATACCCGGGACAGGGGCCCTCCTCTATGGCTACACCTTC. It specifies CASSIPGTGALLYGYTF.

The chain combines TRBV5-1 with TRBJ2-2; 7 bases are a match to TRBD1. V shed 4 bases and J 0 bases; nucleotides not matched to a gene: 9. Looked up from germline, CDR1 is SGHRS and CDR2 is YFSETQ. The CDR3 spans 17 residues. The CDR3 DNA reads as TGCGCCAGCAGCGCAGGGACAGTTTCCGCGAACACCGGGGAGCTGTTTTTT. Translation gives CASSAGTVSANTGELFF.

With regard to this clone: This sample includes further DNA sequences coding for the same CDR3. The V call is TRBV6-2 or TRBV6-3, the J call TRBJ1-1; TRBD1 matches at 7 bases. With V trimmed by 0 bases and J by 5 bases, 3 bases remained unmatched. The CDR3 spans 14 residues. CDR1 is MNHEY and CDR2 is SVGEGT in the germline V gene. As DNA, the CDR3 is TGTGCCAGCAGTTACTCGACAGGGAGAACTGAAGCTTTCTTT. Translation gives CASSYSTGRTEAFF.

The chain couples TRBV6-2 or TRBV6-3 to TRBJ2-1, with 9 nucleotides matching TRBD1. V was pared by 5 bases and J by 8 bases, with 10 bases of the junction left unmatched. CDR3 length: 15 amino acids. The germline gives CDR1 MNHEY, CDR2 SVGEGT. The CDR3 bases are TGTGCCAGCAGTCCCCGACAGGGGGGTTTGGATGAGCAGTTCTTC. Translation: CASSPRQGGLDEQFF.

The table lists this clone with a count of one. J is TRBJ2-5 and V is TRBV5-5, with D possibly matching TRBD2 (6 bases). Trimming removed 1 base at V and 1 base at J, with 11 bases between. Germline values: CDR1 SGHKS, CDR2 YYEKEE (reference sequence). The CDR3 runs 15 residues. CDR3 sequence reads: CASSLSVLAQETQYF. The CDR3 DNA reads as TGTGCCAGCAGCTTGTCGGTACTAGCCCAAGAGACCCAGTACTTC.

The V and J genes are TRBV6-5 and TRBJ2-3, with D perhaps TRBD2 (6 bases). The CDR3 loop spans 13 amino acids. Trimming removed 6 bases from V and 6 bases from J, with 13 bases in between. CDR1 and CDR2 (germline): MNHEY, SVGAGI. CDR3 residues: CASSRGTVDTQYF. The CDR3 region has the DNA TGTGCCAGCAGCCGCGGGACCGTGGATACGCAGTATTTT.

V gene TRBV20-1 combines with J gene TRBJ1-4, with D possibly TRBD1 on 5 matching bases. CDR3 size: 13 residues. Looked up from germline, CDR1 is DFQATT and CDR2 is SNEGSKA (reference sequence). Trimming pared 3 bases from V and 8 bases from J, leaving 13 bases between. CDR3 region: CSASQGIEEKLFF. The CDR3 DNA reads TGCAGTGCTAGTCAGGGTATTGAGGAAAAACTGTTTTTT.

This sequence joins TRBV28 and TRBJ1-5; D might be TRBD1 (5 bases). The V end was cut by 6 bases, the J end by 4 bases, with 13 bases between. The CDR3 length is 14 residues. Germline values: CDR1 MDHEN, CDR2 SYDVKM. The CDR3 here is CASSKGQVNQPQHF. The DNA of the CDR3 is TGTGCCAGCAGCAAGGGGCAGGTAAATCAGCCCCAGCATTTT.

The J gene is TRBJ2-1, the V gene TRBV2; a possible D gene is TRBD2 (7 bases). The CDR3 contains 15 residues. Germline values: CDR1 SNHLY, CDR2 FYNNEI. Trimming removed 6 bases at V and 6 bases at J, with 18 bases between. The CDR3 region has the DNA TGTGCCAGCAGGAGGAGGCCGGGGGGCGTCAATGAGCAGTTCTTC. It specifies CASRRRPGGVNEQFF.

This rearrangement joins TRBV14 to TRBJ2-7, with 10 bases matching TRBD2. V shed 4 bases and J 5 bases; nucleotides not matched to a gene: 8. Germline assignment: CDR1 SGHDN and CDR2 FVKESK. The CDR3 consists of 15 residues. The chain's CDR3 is CASSLIAGGINEQYF. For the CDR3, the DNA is TGTGCCAGCAGCCTGATAGCGGGGGGTATCAACGAGCAGTACTTC.

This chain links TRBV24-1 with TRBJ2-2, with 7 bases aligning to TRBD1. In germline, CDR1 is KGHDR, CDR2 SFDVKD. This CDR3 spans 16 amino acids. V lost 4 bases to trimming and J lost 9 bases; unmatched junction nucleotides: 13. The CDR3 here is CATSDSTDREIRELFF. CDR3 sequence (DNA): TGTGCCACCAGTGACTCGACCGACAGGGAAATTAGGGAGCTGTTTTTT.

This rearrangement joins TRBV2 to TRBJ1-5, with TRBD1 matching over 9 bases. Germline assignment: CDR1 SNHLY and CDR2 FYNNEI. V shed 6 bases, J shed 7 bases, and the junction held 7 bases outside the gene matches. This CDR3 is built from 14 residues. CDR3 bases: TGTGCCAGCAGAACCGGGACAGGGCGCCAGCCCCAGCATTTT. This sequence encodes CASRTGTGRQPQHF.

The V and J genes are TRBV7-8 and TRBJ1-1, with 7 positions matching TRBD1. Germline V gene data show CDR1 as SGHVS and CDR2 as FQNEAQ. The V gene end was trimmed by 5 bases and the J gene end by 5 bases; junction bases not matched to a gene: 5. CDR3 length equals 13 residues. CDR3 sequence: CASSLTGETEAFF. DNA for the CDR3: TGTGCCAGCAGCCTCACAGGGGAAACTGAAGCTTTCTTT.

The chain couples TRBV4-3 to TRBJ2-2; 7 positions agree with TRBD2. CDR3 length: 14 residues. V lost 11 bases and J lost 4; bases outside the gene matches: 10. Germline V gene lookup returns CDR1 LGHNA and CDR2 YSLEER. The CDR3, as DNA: TGCGCCGCCCGGGAAGGACTAGGCACCGGGGAGCTGTTTTTT. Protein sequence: CAAREGLGTGELFF.

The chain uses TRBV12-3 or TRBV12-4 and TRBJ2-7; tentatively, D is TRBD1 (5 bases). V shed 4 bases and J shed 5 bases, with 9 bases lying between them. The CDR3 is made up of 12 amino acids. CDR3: CASSSDSHEQYF. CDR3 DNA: TGTGCCAGCAGTTCCGACAGCCACGAGCAGTACTTC.

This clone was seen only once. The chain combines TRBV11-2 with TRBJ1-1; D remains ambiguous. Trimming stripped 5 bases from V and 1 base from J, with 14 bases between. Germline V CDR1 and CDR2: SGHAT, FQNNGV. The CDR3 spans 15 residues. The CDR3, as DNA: TGTGCCAGCAGCACCGACTTGGCTGGGAACACTGAAGCTTTCTTT. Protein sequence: CASSTDLAGNTEAFF.

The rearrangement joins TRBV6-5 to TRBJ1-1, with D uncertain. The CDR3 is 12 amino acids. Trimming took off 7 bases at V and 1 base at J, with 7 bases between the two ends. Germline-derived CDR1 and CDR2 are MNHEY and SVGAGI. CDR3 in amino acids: CASINRNTEAFF. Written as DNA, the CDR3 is TGTGCCAGCATAAACAGGAACACTGAAGCTTTCTTT.

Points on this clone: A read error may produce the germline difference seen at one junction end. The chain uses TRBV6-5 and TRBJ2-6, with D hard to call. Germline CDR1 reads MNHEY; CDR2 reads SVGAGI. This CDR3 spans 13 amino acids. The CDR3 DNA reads TGTGCCAGCAGATACTCTGGGGCCAACGTCCTGACTTTC. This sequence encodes CASRYSGANVLTF.

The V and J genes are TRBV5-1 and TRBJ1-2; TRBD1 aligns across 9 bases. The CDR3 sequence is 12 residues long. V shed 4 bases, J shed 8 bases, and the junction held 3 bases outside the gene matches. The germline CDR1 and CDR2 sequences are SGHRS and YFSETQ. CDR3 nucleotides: TGCGCCAGCAGCGGGGGACAGGGAGGCTACACCTTC. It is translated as CASSGGQGGYTF.

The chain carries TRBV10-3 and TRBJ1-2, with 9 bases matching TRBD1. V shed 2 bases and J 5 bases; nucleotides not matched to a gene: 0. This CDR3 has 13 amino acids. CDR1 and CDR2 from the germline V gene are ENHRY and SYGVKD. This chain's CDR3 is CAISEGQGYGYTF. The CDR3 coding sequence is TGTGCCATCAGTGAGGGACAGGGGTATGGCTACACCTTC.

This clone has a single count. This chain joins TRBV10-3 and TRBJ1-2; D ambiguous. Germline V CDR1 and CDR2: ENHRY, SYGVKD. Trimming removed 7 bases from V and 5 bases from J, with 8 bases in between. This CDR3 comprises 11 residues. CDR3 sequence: CAIMEGYGYTF. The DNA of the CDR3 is TGTGCCATCATGGAGGGATATGGCTACACCTTC.

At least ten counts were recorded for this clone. The DNA for the CDR3 is TGTGCCAGCAGTTTGACCCAAGGGGGTCTGCCCCAGCATTTT. Protein product: CASSLTQGGLPQHF. The chain couples TRBV28 to TRBJ1-5; D may be TRBD1 (6 bases). V was pared by 3 bases and J by 9 bases, with 15 bases between. The CDR3 sequence is 14 residues long. Per germline, CDR1 MDHEN and CDR2 SYDVKM.